This T cell receptor beta chain was sequenced during a study of T-cell reconstitution after alpha-beta-depleted transplantation in children. TCRbeta library preparation incorporated unique molecular identifiers. TCRdb reprocessed the PCR reads via MiXCR and lists one record per CDR3 protein. The sample lists hundreds of thousands of distinct CDR3 sequences; around 12% were seen once. The sample holds many counts of this clonotype. This TCR was recovered from a human donor who donated a stem cell graft to a child with combined immunodeficiency. Sample: PBMCs from the stem cell graft donor, taken from the stem cell graft.

The CDR3 is CASKLLGVTTDTQYF. CDR3 in DNA: TGTGCCAGCAAGCTGTTGGGGGTGACCACAGATACGCAGTATTTT. This chain connects TRBV12-3 or TRBV12-4 to TRBJ2-3; D tentatively reads TRBD1 or TRBD2 (5 bases each). This CDR3 has 15 residues. V lost 7 bases, J lost 2 bases, and 16 bases lay in between.